These T cell receptor beta chains were read from a single sample in a study of cytomegalovirus exposure and HLA in healthy donors. The repertoire was sequenced with immunoSEQ multiplex PCR; TCRdb's copy has only in-frame clones and lacks some. Among approximately 100,000 clones listed, roughly 79% were seen once. The source material was PBMCs. All receptors derive from a woman between 35 and 50 years old in good health and CMV-seronegative. Both conserved end residues are part of each CDR3. Fields, in order: V gene, CDR3 length, J gene, clone size, CDR3 protein. Clone size is stated in some rows and not others, as once, few, many or a class when expanded.

>TRBV5-1|14|TRBJ2-5|NA
CASSLAVRGETQYF
>TRBV11-2|19|TRBJ1-6|once
CASSLVGQGSSSYNSPLHF
>TRBV6-5|14|TRBJ1-4|few
CASSLRGFGEKLFF
>TRBV9|14|TRBJ1-1|NA
CASSPRQANTEAFF
>TRBV7-3|14|TRBJ2-5|NA
CASSRLAGEETQYF
>TRBV5-6|16|TRBJ2-6|NA
CASSLVPSSGANVLTF
>TRBV7-8|14|TRBJ1-1|NA
CASSLATGQGKAFF
>TRBV19|16|TRBJ2-3|NA
CASTRGGGGNTDTQYF
>TRBV19|16|TRBJ1-1|few
CASSRQGMALNTEAFF
>TRBV5-1|14|TRBJ2-7|NA
CASSPPDRPTTQYF
>TRBV7-2|15|TRBJ1-6|few
CASSKTASYNSPLHF
>TRBV7-8|17|TRBJ2-7|NA
CASSRYTGGGQTYEQYF
>TRBV19|14|TRBJ1-4|NA
CASSWTATNEKLFF
>TRBV5-1|15|TRBJ2-3|NA
CASSHRDRASYTQYF
>TRBV28|12|TRBJ1-2|NA
CASGTGVLYYTF
>TRBV4-1|17|TRBJ1-5|few
CASSQDPTGQGHQPQHF
>TRBV4-2|16|TRBJ2-7|once
CASSQGLGVRAYEQYF
>TRBV6-1|13|TRBJ1-1|NA
CASIGGMNTEAFF
>TRBV9|16|TRBJ2-3|NA
CASSVEAAPSTDTQYF
>TRBV10-3|15|TRBJ2-5|NA
CAISAGKTGQETQYF